This TCR beta chain was documented in a study of T cell clusters in autoimmune cytopenias. Study details: Per sample, median TRB depth was approximately 54,000 reads, yielding a median roughly 2,200 distinct clonotypes. General study findings and limits: Healthy donors had roughly 3.3-fold more exclusive TRB clusters than active autoimmune hepatitis patients. TRB repertoire shifts in secondary cytopenia and chronic lymphocytic leukemia mostly reflected lymphoma, not autoimmunity. Primary autoimmune cytopenia patients seemingly lacked the physiological T cell clusters found in healthy donors.

TRB was amplified by touch-down multiplex PCR, primer pools A and B combined. TCRdb processed the multiplex PCR reads again and assigns one entry to each CDR3 protein, with no DNA. This sample's table reports about 8,800 distinct CDR3 sequences. Each sample's input was 200 to 250 ng genomic DNA, about 38,000 genome equivalents. CDR1 is LNHDA and CDR2 is SQIVND in the germline V gene (reference sequence). This CDR3 is built from 17 residues. This clonotype is identified as medium-sized from frequency. Its antigen remains unknown. The origin of this receptor is a human donor with an autoimmune cytopenia or autoimmune hepatitis (not recorded which). Specimen: peripheral blood. V gene TRBV19 combines with J gene TRBJ2-1; the TRBD1 assignment by TCRdb is unverifiable without DNA. This CDR3 is CASSVTTAGTGDNEQFF.